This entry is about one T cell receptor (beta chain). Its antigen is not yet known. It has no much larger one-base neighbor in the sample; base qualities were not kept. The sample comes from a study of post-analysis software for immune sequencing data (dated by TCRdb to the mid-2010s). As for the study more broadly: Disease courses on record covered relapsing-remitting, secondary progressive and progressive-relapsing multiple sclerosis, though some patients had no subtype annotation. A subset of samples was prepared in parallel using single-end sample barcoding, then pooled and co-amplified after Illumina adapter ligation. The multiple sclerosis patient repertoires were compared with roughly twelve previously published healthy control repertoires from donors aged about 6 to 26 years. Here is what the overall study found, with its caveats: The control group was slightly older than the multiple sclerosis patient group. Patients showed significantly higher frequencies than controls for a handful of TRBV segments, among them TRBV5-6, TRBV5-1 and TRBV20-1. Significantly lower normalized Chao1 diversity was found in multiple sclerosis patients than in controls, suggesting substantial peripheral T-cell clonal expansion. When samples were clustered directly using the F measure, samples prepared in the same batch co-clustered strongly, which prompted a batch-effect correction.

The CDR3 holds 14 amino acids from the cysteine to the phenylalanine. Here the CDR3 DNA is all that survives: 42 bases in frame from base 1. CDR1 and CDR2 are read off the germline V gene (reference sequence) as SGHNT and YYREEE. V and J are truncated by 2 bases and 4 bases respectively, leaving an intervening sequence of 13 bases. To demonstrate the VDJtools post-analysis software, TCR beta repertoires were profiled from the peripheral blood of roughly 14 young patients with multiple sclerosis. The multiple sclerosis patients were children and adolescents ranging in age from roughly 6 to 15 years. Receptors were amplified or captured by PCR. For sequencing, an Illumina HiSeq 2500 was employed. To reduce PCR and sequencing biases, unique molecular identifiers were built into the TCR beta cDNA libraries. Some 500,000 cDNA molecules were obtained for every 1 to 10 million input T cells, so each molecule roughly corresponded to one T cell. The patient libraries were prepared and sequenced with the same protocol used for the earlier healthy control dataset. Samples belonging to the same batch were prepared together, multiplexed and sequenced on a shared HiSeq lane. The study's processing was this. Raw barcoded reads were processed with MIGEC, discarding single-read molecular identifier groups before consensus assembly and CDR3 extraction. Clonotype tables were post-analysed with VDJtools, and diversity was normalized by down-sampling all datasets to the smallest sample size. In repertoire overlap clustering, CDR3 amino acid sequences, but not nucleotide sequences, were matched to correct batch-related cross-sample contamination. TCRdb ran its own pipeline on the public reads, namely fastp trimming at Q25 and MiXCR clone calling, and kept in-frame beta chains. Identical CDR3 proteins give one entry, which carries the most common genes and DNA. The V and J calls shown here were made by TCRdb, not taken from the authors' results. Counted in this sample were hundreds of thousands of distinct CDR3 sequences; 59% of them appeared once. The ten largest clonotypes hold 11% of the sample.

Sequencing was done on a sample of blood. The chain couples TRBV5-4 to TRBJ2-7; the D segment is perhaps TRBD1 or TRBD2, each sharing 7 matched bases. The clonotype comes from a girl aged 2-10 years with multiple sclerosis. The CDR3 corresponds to CASSFQGEGYEQYF. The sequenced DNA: TGTGCCAGCAGCTTCCAGGGGGAGGGTTACGAGCAGTACTTC.